One T cell receptor beta chain is described in this entry. This sample also contains other DNA sequences that code for the same CDR3. V was pared by 5 bases and J by 6 bases, with 9 bases of the junction left unmatched. CDR1 is GTSNPN and CDR2 is SVGIG in the germline V gene (reference sequence). The CDR3 has 13 amino acids. This sample was taken from a study of pediatric ulcerative colitis. Sequencing was performed with immunoSEQ multiplex PCR; in TCRdb, only in-frame clones are kept and a portion is missing. The sample consists of roughly 70,000 clones, around 85% of them appearing once. The receptor was isolated from a boy aged 5 to 17 with severe ulcerative colitis. This chain connects TRBV30 to TRBJ1-2; TRBD1 matches at 7 bases. The material sequenced was blood. The CDR3 protein is CAWGLGTADGYTF. CDR3 bases: TGTGCCTGGGGACTTGGGACAGCAGATGGCTACACCTTC.